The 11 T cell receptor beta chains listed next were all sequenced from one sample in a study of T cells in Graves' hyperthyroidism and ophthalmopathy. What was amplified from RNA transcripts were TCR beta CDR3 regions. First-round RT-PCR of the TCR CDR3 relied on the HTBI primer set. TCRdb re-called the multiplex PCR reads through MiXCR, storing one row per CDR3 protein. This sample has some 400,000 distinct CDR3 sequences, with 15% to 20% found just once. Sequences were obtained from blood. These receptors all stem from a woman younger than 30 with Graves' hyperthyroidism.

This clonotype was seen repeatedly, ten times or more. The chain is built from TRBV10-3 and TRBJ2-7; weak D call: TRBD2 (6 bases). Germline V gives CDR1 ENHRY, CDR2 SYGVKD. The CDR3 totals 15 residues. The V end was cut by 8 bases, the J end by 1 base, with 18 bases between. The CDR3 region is CAIGRGGLKSYEQYF. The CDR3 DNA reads TGTGCCATCGGGCGTGGGGGGTTAAAGTCCTACGAGCAGTACTTC.

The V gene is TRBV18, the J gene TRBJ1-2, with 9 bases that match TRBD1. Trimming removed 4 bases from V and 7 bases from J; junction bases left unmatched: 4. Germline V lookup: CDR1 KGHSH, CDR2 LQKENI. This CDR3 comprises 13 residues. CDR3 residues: CASSRTGGSGYTF. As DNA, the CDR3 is TGTGCCAGCTCACGCACAGGGGGCAGTGGCTACACCTTC.

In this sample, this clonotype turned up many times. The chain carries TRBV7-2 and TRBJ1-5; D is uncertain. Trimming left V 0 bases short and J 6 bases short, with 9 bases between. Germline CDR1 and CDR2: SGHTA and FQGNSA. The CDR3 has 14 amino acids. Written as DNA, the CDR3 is TGTGCCAGCAGCTTAGCGGGGAATCGTCAGCCCCAGCATTTT. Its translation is CASSLAGNRQPQHF.

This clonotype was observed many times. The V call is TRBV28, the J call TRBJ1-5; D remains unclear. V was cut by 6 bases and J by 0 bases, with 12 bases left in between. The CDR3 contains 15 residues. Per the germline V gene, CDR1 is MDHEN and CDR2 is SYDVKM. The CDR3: CASRPAQSSNQPQHF. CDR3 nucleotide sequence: TGTGCCAGCAGGCCTGCCCAGAGTAGCAATCAGCCCCAGCATTTT.

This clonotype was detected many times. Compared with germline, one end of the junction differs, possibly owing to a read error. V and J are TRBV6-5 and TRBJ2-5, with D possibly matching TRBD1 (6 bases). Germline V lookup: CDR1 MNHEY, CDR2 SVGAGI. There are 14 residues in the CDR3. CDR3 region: CASSKQGVRESQYF. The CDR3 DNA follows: TGTGCCAGCAGCAAACAGGGAGTAAGAGAGAGCCAGTACTTC.

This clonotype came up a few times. The CDR3 nucleotides are TGTGCCAGCAGCCAGGGACTAGCGGGGCTACTTGGGGAGACCCAGTACTTC. This sequence encodes CASSQGLAGLLGETQYF. This rearrangement joins TRBV4-2 to TRBJ2-5; TRBD2 matches 13 bases. The V gene end was trimmed by 3 bases and the J gene end by 5 bases; junction bases not matched to a gene: 9. There are 17 residues in the CDR3. CDR1 and CDR2 (germline): LGHNA, YNFKEQ.

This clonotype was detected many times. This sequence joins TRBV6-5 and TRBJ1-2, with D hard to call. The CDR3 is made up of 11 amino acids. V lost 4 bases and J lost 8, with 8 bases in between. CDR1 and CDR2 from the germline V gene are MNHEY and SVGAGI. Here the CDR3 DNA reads TGTGCCAGCAGTTCCACCCACGGCTACACCTTC. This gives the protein CASSSTHGYTF.

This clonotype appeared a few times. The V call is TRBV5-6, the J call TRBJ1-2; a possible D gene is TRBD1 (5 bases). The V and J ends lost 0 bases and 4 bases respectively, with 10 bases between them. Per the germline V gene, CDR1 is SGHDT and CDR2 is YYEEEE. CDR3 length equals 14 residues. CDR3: CASSLEAGPYGYTF. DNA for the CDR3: TGTGCCAGCAGCTTGGAAGCAGGGCCCTATGGCTACACCTTC. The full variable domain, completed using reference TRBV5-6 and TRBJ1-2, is DAGVTQSPTHLIKTRGQQVTLRCSPKSGHDTVSWYQQALGQGPQFIFQYYEEEERQRGNFPDRFSGHQFPNYSSELNVNALLLGDSALYLCASSLEAGPYGYTFGSGTRLTVV.

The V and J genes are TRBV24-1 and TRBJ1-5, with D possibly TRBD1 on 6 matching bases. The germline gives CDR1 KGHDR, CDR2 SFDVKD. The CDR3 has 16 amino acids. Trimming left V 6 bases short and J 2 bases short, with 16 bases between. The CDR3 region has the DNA TGTGCCACCAGTCCGTCGGGGGACACTCGCAATCAGCCCCAGCATTTT. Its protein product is CATSPSGDTRNQPQHF.

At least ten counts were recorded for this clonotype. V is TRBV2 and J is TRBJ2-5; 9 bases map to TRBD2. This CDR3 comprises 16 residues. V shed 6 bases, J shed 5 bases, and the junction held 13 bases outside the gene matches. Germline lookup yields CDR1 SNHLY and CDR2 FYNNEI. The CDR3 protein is CASREPLRGGHETQYF. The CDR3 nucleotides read TGTGCCAGCAGAGAACCCCTGCGGGGGGGCCACGAGACCCAGTACTTC.

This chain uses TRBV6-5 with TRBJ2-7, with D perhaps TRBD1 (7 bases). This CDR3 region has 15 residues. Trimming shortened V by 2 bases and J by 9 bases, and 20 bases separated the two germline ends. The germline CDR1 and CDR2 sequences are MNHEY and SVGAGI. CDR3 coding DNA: TGTGCCAGCAGTTACGAGACAGGGACTCTCCTGGGGCAGTACTTC. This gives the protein CASSYETGTLLGQYF.